The T cell receptor beta chain described here comes from a study of cytomegalovirus exposure and HLA in healthy donors (TCRdb year 2017). About the study as a whole: In an earlier analysis of 587 of the donors, under 300 Gb of sequence data and 95 million to 130 million unique TCR beta sequences from about 179 million T cells were reported. An early release that covered fewer than 800 HLA-typed donors contained approximately 290 gigabases of sequencing data and tens of millions of unique TCR sequences. The genetic ancestry cluster associated with self-reported Caucasian donors included 81% of the roughly 400 genotyped donors. The study was designed to test whether signatures of past pathogen exposure could be identified by cataloging public T cell receptors. The study profiled the T cell repertoires of under 850 subjects by immunosequencing and related them to cytomegalovirus serostatus. In addition to the first cohort of around 670 subjects, a separate validation cohort of 120 different subjects was used. To predict cytomegalovirus infection status, the study brought together high-throughput TCR immunosequencing, statistical association of individual TCRs with disease status, and machine learning. In a later analysis, previously published TCR beta repertoires from 670 or so donors were re-analyzed and high-resolution HLA genotyping was added so that TCR occurrence patterns could be studied. Rather than drawing on any new phenotypic data, the later analysis identified candidate immune exposures from TCR beta sequences and the way those sequences occurred across donors. To decide whether each TCR beta V gene segment behaved as functional or pseudogenic, an earlier analysis of some 570 of the donors relied on high-throughput TCR beta sequencing. Donor age, sex, ethnicity and CMV serostatus were collected together with the repertoire data. A later genetic analysis used genome-wide SNP genotypes for about 60% of the roughly 700 donors, treating that subset as a discovery cohort. Every repertoire in the discovery cohort had been generated on one and the same sequencing platform. HLA typing included class I and class II loci at four-digit resolution. Typing coverage varied by locus: roughly 629-630 donors for A, B, C, DRB1 and DQB1; approximately 560 for DQA1; around 570 for DPA1; around 490 for DPB1. Five DR-DQ haplotypes were treated as single units for association and clustering because of strong linkage in the cohort. Among around 400 genotyped donors of the cohort, an average of approximately 240,000 unique TCR beta nucleotide sequences was sequenced per donor, of which 15% to 20% were non-productive.

Libraries came from the immunoSEQ multiplex PCR assay. For the multiplex PCR, a mixture combining 60 forward primers for TCR Vbeta segments and 13 reverse primers for TCR Jbeta segments was used. Amplification of the CDR3 region of rearranged TCR beta genes was performed with a multiplex PCR assay on genomic DNA. On the Illumina HiSeq System, the amplified TCR beta libraries were sequenced as 87-base-pair reads. The published analysis was carried out like this. A later analysis counted approximately 74 million unique TCR beta chains across the approximately 700 repertoires, and some 12 million of these chains were shared by at least two donors. Raw reads were error-corrected and collapsed into unique sequences with a nearest-neighbor algorithm that merged closely related sequences to remove PCR and sequencing errors. V, D and J gene segments were assigned by aligning CDR3 sequences to IMGT reference sequences. Each retained sequence needed at least a six-nucleotide match to both a V gene segment and a J gene segment. Rearrangements were classified as productive when the CDR3 lacked stop codons and remained in frame with V and J, and all other rearrangements were classified as non-productive. Following IMGT convention, CDR3 was defined as the stretch from the second conserved V-encoded cysteine up to the conserved J-encoded phenylalanine. The earlier analysis of about 640 of the donors excluded any sequence lacking an unambiguous match to a single V gene segment. In an earlier analysis of some 590 of the donors, a V segment was called functional when productive rearrangements were above 56.7%, and segregating when the standard deviation between donors exceeded 5%. To diagnose cytomegalovirus status from the catalog of TCR beta chain sequences, a statistical classification framework was built. A later analysis assigned V and J genes by comparing TCR nucleotide sequences with IMGT/GENE-DB human TR gene sequences. In a later analysis, CDR3 sequences and most-parsimonious VDJ recombination scenarios were assigned using the TCRdist pipeline. In a later analysis, each TCR beta chain was defined by its CDR3 amino acid sequence together with its V-gene family, and reads lacking a unique V-gene family were excluded. A later analysis removed 592 highly shared, low-generation-probability nucleotide sequences to deal with suspected cross-contamination and a sequencing artifact. In a later analysis, a clonal expansion index for each public chain was calculated from normalized within-repertoire ranks of inferred template counts. Generation probabilities in a later analysis came from a VDJ recombination model fitted to out-of-frame rearrangements, and those results were checked against IGoR. A later analysis scored TCR-TCR, TCR-HLA and TCR-CMV co-occurrence with hypergeometric tests, applying a repertoire-size bias correction to TCR pairs. In a later analysis, false discovery rates were estimated by permuting HLA or CMV assignments 20 times. In a later analysis, co-occurring TCRs were grouped with DBSCAN, and TCRdist sequence similarity was added when clustering was performed within HLA-allele-positive subsets. Repertoires with fewer than 30,000 or more than 120,000 public chains were left out of co-occurrence clustering, as were about 5 repertoires with anomalous nucleotide sharing. The table was pulled from immuneACCESS by TCRdb, which kept in-frame rearrangements only. Such tables lose some clones; where checked, under half of the loss comes from unresolved V genes, and the rest has no known cause. V, J and clone size are taken as reported in that table, and D and trimming were inferred from the DNA itself. Across this sample there are under 250,000 clones, with about 78% seen only once. 3.8% of the sample belongs to the ten largest clones.

As regards this clone: Its antigen target is currently unknown. Nothing much larger sits one base from this clone, and base qualities are not available. Other DNA sequences in the same sample also yield this CDR3.

The CDR3 spans 14 residues, from the cysteine through the phenylalanine. Only CDR3 DNA is held: 42 bases, read in frame from base 1. CDR1 and CDR2, looked up from the germline V gene, are SGHRS and YFSETQ. V loses 4 bases at its end and J loses 4 bases; junction bases beyond the gene matches: 3. In total, fewer than 750 healthy bone marrow donors made up the cohort. At the time of sampling, every cohort member was nominally healthy, though immune exposures that went unrecorded were likely present. The donor was CMV seronegative and belonged to the group of 320 or so seronegative cohort members. A peripheral blood sample was provided by each donor, and peripheral blood mononuclear cells were used for TCR beta sequencing. Genomic DNA was extracted from the blood cell samples with the Qiagen DNeasy Blood Extraction Kit. Points the paper makes about the study in general: A further reported finding was that TCR beta sequences accurately predicted the HLA-A and HLA-B alleles for most subjects in the first cohort. Because counts were too low, more than 15 rarely observed V segments, including chromosome 9 orphons, were left out of the earlier analysis of a few hundred of the donors. The study gave a list of 150 to 200 TCR beta chains associated with cytomegalovirus. Strong co-occurrence of HLA alleles, especially DR and DQ, made assigning TCR associations to individual alleles difficult. A later analysis associated some 17,000 TCR beta sequences with specific HLA alleles at a false discovery rate of 0.05. Across donors, most TCR sequences were observed very rarely, whereas some public TCRs were present in many individuals. Cytomegalovirus status was reported to be diagnosed by the classifier with high specificity and sensitivity in both the original and validation cohorts. A later analysis found that HLA-associated TCR beta chains were more clonally expanded and had lower generation probabilities than equally common non-associated chains. A cluster of highly shared sequence variants was judged likely to be a technical artifact of the sequencing pipeline. In a later genetic analysis, a missense DCLRE1C variant was associated with V-gene and J-gene trimming of TCR beta chains, and the association was replicated in an independent cohort. Several of the top co-occurrence clusters appeared to be linked to parvovirus B19, influenza, CMV and Epstein-Barr virus, according to a later analysis. In vitro tests confirmed that a few of the cytomegalovirus-associated TCR beta chains recognize cytomegalovirus antigens. It was suggested by the authors that the approach could potentially be generalized to other disease states and immunological phenotypes. A later analysis found that TCR association rates varied across HLA loci, with DRB1 alleles showing the most associated TCRs and HLA-C alleles the fewest. HLA typing was unavailable for some donors at each locus, so association tests used only the typed subset. Roughly uniform sequencing depth across donors was assumed in presence/absence analyses, although this assumption may not hold. A later analysis found that most CMV-associated TCR beta chains appeared HLA-restricted, with HLA associations seemingly driven largely by CMV exposure. In an earlier analysis of over 550 of the donors, most TCR beta V segments were observed in productive rearrangements about 87% or about 30% of the time, broadly matching IMGT annotations. Only TCR beta chains were sequenced in this cohort, and the absence of alpha or paired-chain data limited detectable features. Immune exposure information for the cohort was limited to CMV serostatus. Compared with the roughly 670-donor mean, donors in an Asian-associated ancestry cluster had fewer N-insertions in productive TCRs, according to a later genetic analysis. Because the 87-base-pair reads could not distinguish some IMGT-functional V segments, including TRBV6-2 and TRBV6-3, those segments were excluded. Linkage disequilibrium might explain the correlated functional status among segregating V segments, but an unknown experimental factor could not be excluded.

The sequence is built from TRBV5-1 and TRBJ2-7; 12 middle bases align to TRBD2. The sequenced material came from PBMCs. This clonotype originated in a male donor in good health and CMV-seronegative. Here the CDR3 is given as CASSSGTSGYEQYF. DNA sequence: TGCGCCAGCAGCAGCGGGACTAGCGGGTACGAGCAGTACTTC. Here the CDR3 is joined to the reference TRBV5-1 and TRBJ2-7 genes, and the full variable domain is: KAGVTQTPRYLIKTRGQQVTLSCSPISGHRSVSWYQQTPGQGLQFLFEYFSETQRNKGNFPGRFSGRQFSNSRSEMNVSTLELGDSALYLCASSSGTSGYEQYFGPGTRLTVT.